This T cell receptor beta chain originates from a study of blood T cell repertoires in COVID-19. Some clones are missing from TCRdb's copy, which holds only in-frame ones; the method was immunoSEQ multiplex PCR. The sample yields about 130,000 clones, around 83% seen once. The trim removed 4 bases at V and 5 bases at J, leaving 8 bases unmatched. The CDR3 extends over 15 amino acids. Germline V gene data show CDR1 as SGHRS and CDR2 as YFSETQ. The sample comprised peripheral blood. This chain connects TRBV5-1 to TRBJ2-5, with 10 bases matching TRBD2. The origin of this receptor is a man aged 40-55 years with active or convalescent COVID-19. The CDR3 reads CASSGSSGGRETQYF. The CDR3 nucleotides read TGCGCCAGCAGCGGGTCTAGCGGGGGTAGGGAGACCCAGTACTTC.